This T cell receptor beta chain came from a study of shared clonotypes between healthy human individuals. Several immunoSEQ plates held equal portions of the genomic DNA taken from each subset. Under the authors' procedure: Quality scores were absent from the junction-only immunoSEQ sequences, so filtering differed. Profiled with immunoSEQ multiplex PCR; TCRdb holds only in-frame clones, not every one. That table supplies the V and J calls and clone size; D and trimming were determined from the DNA. This table has hundreds of thousands of clones, around three quarters appearing once. Unsorted material relied on about 90 million PBMCs as the source of genomic DNA. The ends were cut back, 7 bases at V and 3 bases at J, with 13 bases in the middle. The V gene's germline CDR1 is MDHEN and CDR2 SYDVKM. The CDR3 spans 13 residues. A note on this clone: Its specificity is not known.

General observations from the study: Sequencing depth was predicted to influence how clonotypes are shared among donors.

The receptor's source is a woman in her 40s in good health. Some clones in this sample may be carry-over from other donors' samples. This chain uses TRBV28 with TRBJ2-7; D gene ambiguous. The sequenced sample consisted of PBMCs. The CDR3, as DNA: TGTGCCAGCACAAGGCAGGACCTCTACGAGCAGTACTTC. This codes for CASTRQDLYEQYF.